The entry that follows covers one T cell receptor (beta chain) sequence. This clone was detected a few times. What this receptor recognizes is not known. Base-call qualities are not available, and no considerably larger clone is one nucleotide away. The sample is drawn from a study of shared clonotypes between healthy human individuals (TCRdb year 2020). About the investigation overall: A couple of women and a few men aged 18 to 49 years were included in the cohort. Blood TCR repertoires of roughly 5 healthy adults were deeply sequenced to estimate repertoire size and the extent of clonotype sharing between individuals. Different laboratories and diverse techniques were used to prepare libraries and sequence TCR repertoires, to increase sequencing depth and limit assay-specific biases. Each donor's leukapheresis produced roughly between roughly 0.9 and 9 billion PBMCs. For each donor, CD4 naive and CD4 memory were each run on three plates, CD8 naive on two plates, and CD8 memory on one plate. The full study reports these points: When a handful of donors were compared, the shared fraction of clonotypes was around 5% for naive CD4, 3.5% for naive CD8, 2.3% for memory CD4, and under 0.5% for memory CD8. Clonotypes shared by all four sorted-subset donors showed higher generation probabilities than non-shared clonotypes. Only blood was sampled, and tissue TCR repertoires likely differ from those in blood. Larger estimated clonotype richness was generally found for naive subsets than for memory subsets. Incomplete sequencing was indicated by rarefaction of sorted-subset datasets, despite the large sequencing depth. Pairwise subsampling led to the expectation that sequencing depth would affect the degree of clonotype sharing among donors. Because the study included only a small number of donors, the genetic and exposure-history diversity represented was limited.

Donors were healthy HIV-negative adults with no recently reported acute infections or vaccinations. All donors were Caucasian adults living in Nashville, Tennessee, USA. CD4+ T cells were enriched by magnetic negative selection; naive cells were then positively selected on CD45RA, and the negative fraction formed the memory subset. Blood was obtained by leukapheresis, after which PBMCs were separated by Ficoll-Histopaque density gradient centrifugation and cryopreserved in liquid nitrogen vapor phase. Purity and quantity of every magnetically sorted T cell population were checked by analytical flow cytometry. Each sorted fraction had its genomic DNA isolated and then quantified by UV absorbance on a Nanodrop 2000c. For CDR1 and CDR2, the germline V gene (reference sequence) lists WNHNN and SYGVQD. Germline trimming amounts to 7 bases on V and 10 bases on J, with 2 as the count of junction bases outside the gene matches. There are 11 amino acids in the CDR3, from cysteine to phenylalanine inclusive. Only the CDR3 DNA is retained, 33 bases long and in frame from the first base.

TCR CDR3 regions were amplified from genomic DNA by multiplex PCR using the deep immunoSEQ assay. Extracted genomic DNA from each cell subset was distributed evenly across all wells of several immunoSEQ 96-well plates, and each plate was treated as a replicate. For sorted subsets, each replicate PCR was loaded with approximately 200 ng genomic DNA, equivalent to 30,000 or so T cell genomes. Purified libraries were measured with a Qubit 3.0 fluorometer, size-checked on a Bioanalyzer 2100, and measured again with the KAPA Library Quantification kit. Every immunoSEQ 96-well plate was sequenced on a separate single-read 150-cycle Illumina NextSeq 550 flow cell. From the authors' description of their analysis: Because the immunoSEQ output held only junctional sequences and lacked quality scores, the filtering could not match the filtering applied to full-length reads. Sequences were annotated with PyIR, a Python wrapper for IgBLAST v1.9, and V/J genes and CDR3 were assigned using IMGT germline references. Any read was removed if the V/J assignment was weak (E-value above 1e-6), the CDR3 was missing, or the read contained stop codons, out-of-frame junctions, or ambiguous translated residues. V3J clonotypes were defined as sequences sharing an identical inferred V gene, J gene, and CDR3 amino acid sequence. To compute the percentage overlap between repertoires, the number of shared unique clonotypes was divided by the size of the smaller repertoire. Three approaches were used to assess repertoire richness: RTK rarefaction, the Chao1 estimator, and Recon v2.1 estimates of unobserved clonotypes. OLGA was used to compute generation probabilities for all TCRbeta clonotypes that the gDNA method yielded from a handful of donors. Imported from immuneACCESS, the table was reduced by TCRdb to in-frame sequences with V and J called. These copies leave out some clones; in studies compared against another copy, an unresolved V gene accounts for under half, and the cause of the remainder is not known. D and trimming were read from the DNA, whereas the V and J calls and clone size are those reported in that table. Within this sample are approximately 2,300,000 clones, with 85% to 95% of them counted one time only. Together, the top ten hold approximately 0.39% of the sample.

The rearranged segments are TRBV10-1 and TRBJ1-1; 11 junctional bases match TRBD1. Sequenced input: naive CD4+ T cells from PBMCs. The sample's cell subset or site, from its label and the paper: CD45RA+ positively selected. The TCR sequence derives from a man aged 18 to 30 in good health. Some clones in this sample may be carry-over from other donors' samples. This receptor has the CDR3 CASKGTGGAFF. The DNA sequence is TGCGCCAGCAAGGGGACAGGGGGAGCTTTCTTT.